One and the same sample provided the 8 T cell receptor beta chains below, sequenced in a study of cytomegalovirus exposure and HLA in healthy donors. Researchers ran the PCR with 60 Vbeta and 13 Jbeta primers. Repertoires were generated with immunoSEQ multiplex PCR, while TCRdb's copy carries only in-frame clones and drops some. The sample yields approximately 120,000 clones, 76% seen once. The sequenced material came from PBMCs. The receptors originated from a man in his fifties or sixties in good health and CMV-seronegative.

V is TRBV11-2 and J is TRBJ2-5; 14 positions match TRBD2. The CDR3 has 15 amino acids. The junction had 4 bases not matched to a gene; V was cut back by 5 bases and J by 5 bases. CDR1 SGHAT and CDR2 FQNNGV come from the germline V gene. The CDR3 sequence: CASSGLAGGQETQYF. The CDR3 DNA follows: TGTGCCAGCAGCGGACTAGCGGGGGGTCAGGAGACCCAGTACTTC.

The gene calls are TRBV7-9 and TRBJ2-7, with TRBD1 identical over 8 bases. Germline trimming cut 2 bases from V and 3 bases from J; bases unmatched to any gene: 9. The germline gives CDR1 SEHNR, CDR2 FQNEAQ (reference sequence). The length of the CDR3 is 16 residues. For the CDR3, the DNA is TGTGCCAGCAGCTTATATAAGGGACAGGACATCTACGAGCAGTACTTC. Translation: CASSLYKGQDIYEQYF.

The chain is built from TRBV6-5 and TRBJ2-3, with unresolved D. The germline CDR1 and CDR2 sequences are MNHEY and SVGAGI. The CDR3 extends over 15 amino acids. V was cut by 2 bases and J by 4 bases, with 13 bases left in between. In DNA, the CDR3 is TGTGCCAGCAGTTACGCGTTAGCCTCCCCAGATACGCAGTATTTT. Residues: CASSYALASPDTQYF.

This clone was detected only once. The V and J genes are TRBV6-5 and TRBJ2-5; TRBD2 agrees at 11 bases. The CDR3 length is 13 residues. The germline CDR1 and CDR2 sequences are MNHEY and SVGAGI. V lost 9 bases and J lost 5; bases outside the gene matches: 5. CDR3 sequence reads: CASSGGAWETQYF. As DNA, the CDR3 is TGTGCCAGTAGCGGGGGGGCCTGGGAGACCCAGTACTTC.

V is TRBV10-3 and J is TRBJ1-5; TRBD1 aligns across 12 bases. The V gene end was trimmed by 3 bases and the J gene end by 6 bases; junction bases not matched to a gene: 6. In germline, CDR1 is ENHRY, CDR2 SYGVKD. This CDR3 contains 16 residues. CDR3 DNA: TGTGCCATCAGTGACTTCGGGACAGGGGGCGGTCAGCCCCAGCATTTT. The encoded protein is CAISDFGTGGGQPQHF.

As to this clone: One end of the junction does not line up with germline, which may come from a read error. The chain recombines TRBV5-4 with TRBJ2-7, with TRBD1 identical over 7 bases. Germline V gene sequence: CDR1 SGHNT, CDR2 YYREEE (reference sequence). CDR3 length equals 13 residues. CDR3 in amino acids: CVSSLAGGYEQYF. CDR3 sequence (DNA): TGTGTCAGCAGCTTGGCAGGGGGCTACGAGCAGTACTTC.

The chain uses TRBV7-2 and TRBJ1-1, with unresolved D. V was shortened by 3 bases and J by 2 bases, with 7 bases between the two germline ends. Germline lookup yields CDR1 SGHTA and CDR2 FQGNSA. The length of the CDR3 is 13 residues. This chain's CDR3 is CASSFSGNTEAFF. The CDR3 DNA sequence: TGTGCCAGCAGCTTTTCAGGTAACACTGAAGCTTTCTTT.

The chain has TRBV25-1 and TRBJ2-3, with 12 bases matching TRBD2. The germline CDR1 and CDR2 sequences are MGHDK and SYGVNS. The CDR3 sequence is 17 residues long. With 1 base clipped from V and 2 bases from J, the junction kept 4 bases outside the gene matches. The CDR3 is CASSEFASGGATDTQYF. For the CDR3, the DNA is TGTGCCAGCAGTGAATTTGCTAGCGGGGGGGCCACAGATACGCAGTATTTT. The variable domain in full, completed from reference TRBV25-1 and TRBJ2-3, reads EADIYQTPRYLVIGTGKKITLECSQTMGHDKMYWYQQDPGMELHLIHYSYGVNSTEKGDLSSESTVSRIRTEHFPLTLESARPSHTSQYLCASSEFASGGATDTQYFGPGTRLTVL.